Listed below are T cell receptor beta chains from one sample, sequenced in a study of cytomegalovirus exposure and HLA in healthy donors. Only in-frame clones appear in the TCRdb table, and some are missing; sequencing was by immunoSEQ multiplex PCR. The sample includes more than 95,000 clones, roughly nine tenths seen only once; the top ten take around 4.5%. Sequencing was done on a sample of PBMCs. Source of these receptors: a young man in good health and CMV-seropositive. The CDR3 runs from the conserved cysteine through the conserved F or W. D genes are given only for firm matches. Expanded clones are given a class, and other clones once, few, many or no size at all.

d_gene | j_gene | v_gene | abundance | CDR3aa | CDR3nt
. | TRBJ1-2 | TRBV6-5 | . | CASSRTAGGYTF | TGTGCCAGTAGTCGCACGGCGGGTGGCTACACCTTC
. | TRBJ2-2 | TRBV6-1 | . | CASSPKRWLPGELFF | TGTGCCAGCAGTCCAAAGAGGTGGTTACCCGGGGAGCTGTTTTTT
TRBD1 | TRBJ1-5 | TRBV7-2 | . | CASSSQTGRQPQHF | TGTGCCAGCAGCTCCCAGACAGGGAGGCAGCCCCAGCATTTT
. | TRBJ2-2 | TRBV7-9 | . | CASSLGTTTKNTGELFF | TGTGCCAGCAGCCTGGGGACAACTACTAAGAACACCGGGGAGCTGTTTTTT
TRBD1 | TRBJ1-6 | TRBV10-2 | . | CASGKTGESSPLHF | TGCGCCAGCGGGAAAACAGGGGAGAGTTCACCCCTCCACTTT
. | TRBJ2-3 | TRBV6-5 | . | CASRSAEPTDTQYF | TGTGCCAGCAGGAGCGCGGAACCTACAGATACGCAGTATTTT
. | TRBJ2-7 | TRBV18 | . | CASSPTGNPYEQYF | TGTGCCAGCTCACCAACAGGGAATCCGTACGAGCAGTACTTC
. | TRBJ1-2 | TRBV7-2 | . | CASSPDRDTLSGYTF | TGTGCCAGCAGCCCTGATAGGGACACGCTATCAGGCTACACCTTC
. | TRBJ2-2 | TRBV5-1 | . | CASRAGSTRNTGELFF | TGCGCCAGCAGAGCGGGTTCCACCAGAAACACCGGGGAGCTGTTTTTT
. | TRBJ1-6 | TRBV6-5 | . | CASSYGQSWSPLHF | TGTGCCAGCAGTTACGGGCAGAGTTGGTCACCCCTCCACTTT
. | TRBJ2-5 | TRBV2 | once | CASRDRKETQYF | TGTGCCAGCAGGGACAGAAAGGAGACCCAGTACTTC
TRBD1 | TRBJ1-6 | TRBV19 | few | CASSMTGNDSPLHF | TGTGCCAGTAGTATGACAGGGAATGATTCACCCCTCCACTTT
. | TRBJ1-5 | TRBV19 | . | CASSQGTTRPQHF | TGTGCCAGTAGTCAGGGGACGACACGACCCCAGCATTTT
TRBD1 | TRBJ2-2 | TRBV27 | . | CASSLRGRDTGELFF | TGTGCCAGCAGTTTAAGGGGGCGGGACACCGGGGAGCTGTTTTTT
. | TRBJ2-5 | TRBV7-8 | . | CASSLALLREVRVEETQYF | TGTGCCAGCAGCTTAGCGCTTCTTAGGGAAGTGAGGGTGGAGGAGACCCAGTACTTC
. | TRBJ1-2 | TRBV11-1 | . | CASSLMALDSSYTF | TGTGCCAGCAGCTTAATGGCCCTTGACTCTAGCTACACCTTC
TRBD2 | TRBJ2-5 | TRBV28 | . | CASSPRGGHETQYF | TGTGCCAGCAGTCCCCGGGGGGGCCACGAGACCCAGTACTTC
. | TRBJ2-3 | TRBV7-9 | . | CATPITAPTDTQYF | TGTGCCACCCCAATCACAGCCCCCACAGATACGCAGTATTTT
TRBD2 | TRBJ2-1 | TRBV6-1 | . | CASSDRLAGVYNEQFF | TGTGCCAGCAGTGACCGACTAGCGGGGGTGTACAATGAGCAGTTCTTC
. | TRBJ1-5 | TRBV9 | . | CASSVGQGNQPQHF | TGTGCCAGCAGCGTAGGACAGGGCAATCAGCCCCAGCATTTT
. | TRBJ2-2 | TRBV6-5 | . | CASSLGRTGELFF | TGTGCCAGCAGTTTGGGCAGGACCGGGGAGCTGTTTTTT
. | TRBJ2-7 | TRBV5-1 | few | CASSPPGGEQYF | TGCGCCAGCAGCCCTCCGGGTGGGGAGCAGTACTTC
. | TRBJ2-7 | TRBV27 | . | CASSLFPTYEQYF | TGTGCCAGCAGTTTATTCCCAACCTACGAGCAGTACTTC
TRBD2 | TRBJ2-3 | TRBV10-3 | . | CAISEGAAGLTDTQYF | TGTGCCATCAGTGAGGGGGCAGCGGGGCTCACAGATACGCAGTATTTT
TRBD2 | TRBJ2-2 | TRBV19 | . | CASGIAGYTGELFF | TGTGCCAGTGGGATAGCGGGGTACACCGGGGAGCTGTTTTTT
. | TRBJ2-7 | TRBV29-1 | . | CSILQLADSCEQYF | TGCAGCATATTGCAGCTCGCCGACTCCTGCGAGCAGTACTTC
TRBD2 | TRBJ2-3 | TRBV6-1 | . | CASLPGLATDTQYF | TGTGCCAGCCTGCCGGGACTAGCAACAGATACGCAGTATTTT
TRBD1 | TRBJ2-5 | TRBV9 | . | CASSNSLKQGAETQYF | TGTGCCAGCAGCAATTCCCTAAAACAGGGGGCAGAGACCCAGTACTTC
. | TRBJ1-2 | TRBV29-1 | . | CSVDETGYGYTF | TGCAGCGTCGACGAAACAGGGTATGGCTACACCTTC
TRBD2 | TRBJ2-7 | TRBV6-5 | . | CASRPERLAYEQYF | TGTGCCAGCAGGCCCGAGCGACTAGCGTACGAGCAGTACTTC
. | TRBJ1-5 | TRBV6-5 | . | CASSPSVNQPQHF | TGTGCCAGCAGCCCCTCGGTCAATCAGCCCCAGCATTTT
. | TRBJ1-6 | TRBV27 | . | CASSFIYSQGSSYNSPLHF | TGTGCCAGCAGTTTCATTTATTCCCAGGGGAGCTCCTATAATTCACCCCTCCACTTT
. | TRBJ2-2 | TRBV11-3 | once | CASSLGPGSGELFF | TGTGCCAGCAGCTTAGGGCCAGGATCCGGGGAGCTGTTTTTT